A single sample gave rise to the 8 T cell receptor beta chains below, sequenced in a study of cytomegalovirus exposure and HLA in healthy donors. Sequencing used immunoSEQ multiplex PCR; TCRdb keeps in-frame clones, though not all of them. The data hold some 170,000 clones, with about 83% observed a single time. The source material was PBMCs. The source of these receptors is a woman aged 25 to 39 in good health and CMV-seronegative.

V usage is TRBV2 and J usage is TRBJ1-2; D might be TRBD1 (5 bases). The germline V gene has CDR1 SNHLY and CDR2 FYNNEI. V dropped 8 bases and J dropped 2 bases, with 15 bases sitting between them. The CDR3 has 14 residues. The CDR3 region is CASPGPSLNYGYTF. CDR3 nucleotide sequence: TGTGCCAGCCCAGGGCCCTCGCTCAACTATGGCTACACCTTC.

Remarks on this clone: The sample holds other DNA sequences that translate to the same CDR3. The V and J genes are TRBV15 and TRBJ2-5; D not certain. Trimming shortened V by 0 bases and J by 5 bases, and 4 bases separated the two germline ends. The CDR3 is 12 residues long. In germline, CDR1 is LNHNV, CDR2 YYDKDF (reference sequence). The CDR3 DNA reads as TGTGCCACCAGCAGAGACAGGGAGACCCAGTACTTC. Its translation: CATSRDRETQYF.

The chain joins TRBV6-6 to TRBJ2-7; 9 positions agree with TRBD1. This CDR3 spans 14 amino acids. V trimming: 3 bases; J trimming: 5 bases; junction bases outside the gene matches: 5. In germline, CDR1 is MNHNY, CDR2 SVGAGI (reference sequence). The CDR3 sequence: CASSYRDRVNEQYF. In DNA, the CDR3 is TGTGCCAGCAGTTATCGGGACAGGGTGAACGAGCAGTACTTC.

The chain employs TRBV5-4 and TRBJ2-7, with 7 bases lining up with TRBD1. The germline V gene has CDR1 SGHNT and CDR2 YYREEE (reference sequence). The CDR3 is 15 residues long. The junction had 11 bases not matched to a gene; V was cut back by 2 bases and J by 6 bases. CDR3 loop: CASSLDRASSGEQYF. In nucleotides, the CDR3 is TGTGCCAGCAGCTTAGACAGGGCAAGTTCAGGCGAGCAGTACTTC. Filled out from reference TRBV5-4 and TRBJ2-7, the complete variable domain reads ETGVTQSPTHLIKTRGQQVTLRCSSQSGHNTVSWYQQALGQGPQFIFQYYREEENGRGNFPPRFSGLQFPNYSSELNVNALELDDSALYLCASSLDRASSGEQYFGPGTRLTVT.

J is TRBJ2-7 and V is TRBV27, with no clear D. V gave up 0 bases and J gave up 3 bases, with 9 bases separating them. Per germline, CDR1 MNHEY and CDR2 SMNVEV (reference sequence). This CDR3 is 14 amino acids long. The CDR3 reads CASSLSGRFYEQYF. In DNA, the CDR3 is TGTGCCAGCAGTTTATCGGGCAGGTTCTACGAGCAGTACTTC.

The V and J genes are TRBV6-5 and TRBJ1-4; D is unresolved. This CDR3 is built from 14 residues. CDR1 and CDR2 from the germline V gene are MNHEY and SVGAGI. V was clipped by 8 bases and J by 7 bases, with 17 bases between them. CDR3 DNA: TGTGCCAGCCGAGGGTCCCAGCTCGGTGAAAAACTGTTTTTT. The encoded protein is CASRGSQLGEKLFF.

The rearrangement links TRBV6-5 to TRBJ1-2; 7 nucleotides agree with TRBD1. In germline, CDR1 is MNHEY, CDR2 SVGAGI. Trimming took 11 bases from V and 4 from J; bases not matched to a gene: 10. The length of the CDR3 is 13 residues. CDR3 region: CASRTGPTYGYTF. As DNA, the CDR3 is TGTGCCTCTCGGACAGGACCTACCTATGGCTACACCTTC.

This rearrangement joins TRBV25-1 to TRBJ1-2; D perhaps matches TRBD1 (6 bases). The germline CDR1 and CDR2 sequences are MGHDK and SYGVNS. V was cut by 6 bases and J by 8 bases, with 13 bases left in between. The CDR3 totals 12 residues. CDR3: CASRGGAWGYTF. CDR3 in DNA: TGTGCCAGCAGGGGGGGGGCGTGGGGCTACACCTTC.